The next 9 T cell receptor beta chains were all read from a single sample in a study (dated by TCRdb to about 2015). The method was 5' RACE. TCRdb records Illumina MiSeq as the sequencer. TCRdb reanalyzed the raw reads on its own, using fastp at Q25 for trimming and MiXCR for clone calling, and kept in-frame beta chains. Entries are consolidated by CDR3 protein sequence, retaining the most common genes and DNA. The sample has 35,000 to 50,000 distinct CDR3 sequences on record, about 29% of them singletons. Jointly, the top ten make up just over 4% of the sample. Sequenced sample: tumor-infiltrating memory CD4+ T cells sorted from the breast tumor. Reading the label with the study, this specimen's cell subset or site is: memory CD4+ T cells, CD4+CD45RO+CD25-. The receptors stem from a female donor with breast cancer.

This clonotype was observed a few times. This chain joins TRBV12-3 or TRBV12-4 and TRBJ2-7; D is perhaps TRBD2 (6 bases). CDR3 length: 14 amino acids. With 5 bases removed from V and 5 bases from J, the gap between germline ends came to 16 bases. The CDR3 protein is CASSIFRGLDEQYF. The CDR3 DNA follows: TGTGCCAGCAGTATATTCCGGGGACTGGACGAGCAGTACTTC.

This clonotype was detected only a few times. J is TRBJ1-2 and V is TRBV27; D gene unclear. CDR1 and CDR2 from the germline V gene are MNHEY and SMNVEV (reference sequence). The V and J ends lost 5 bases and 4 bases respectively, with 14 bases between them. The CDR3 covers 14 residues. CDR3 residues: CASSERVLVYGYTF. In nucleotides, the CDR3 is TGTGCCAGCAGTGAGAGGGTTCTCGTCTATGGCTACACCTTC.

This chain links TRBV28 with TRBJ1-5; weak D call: TRBD1 (6 bases). Germline V gives CDR1 MDHEN, CDR2 SYDVKM. V lost 8 bases, J lost 0 bases, and 11 bases lay in between. There are 14 residues in the CDR3. CDR3 sequence: CASWTVHSNQPQHF. The CDR3 nucleotides read TGTGCCAGCTGGACAGTTCATAGCAATCAGCCCCAGCATTTT.

By share, this clonotype ranks as medium-sized. V usage is TRBV5-1 and J usage is TRBJ1-3; D gene unclear. Deletions cut 0 bases from V and 0 bases from J, with 4 bases between. This CDR3 is 14 amino acids long. Germline loops: CDR1 SGHRS, CDR2 YFSETQ. The CDR3 DNA reads TGCGCCAGCAGCTTGGACCTCTCTGGAAACACCATATATTTT. Amino acid sequence: CASSLDLSGNTIYF.

This clonotype was found many times. The V gene is TRBV20-1, the J gene TRBJ2-7, with D unclear. Looked up from germline, CDR1 is DFQATT and CDR2 is SNEGSKA (reference sequence). The germline V and J ends were trimmed by 4 bases and 1 base, with 8 bases remaining between them. The length of the CDR3 is 12 residues. The CDR3 DNA is TGCAGTGCTATTCTACCATCCTACGAGCAGTACTTC. Translation gives CSAILPSYEQYF.

This clonotype was counted between two and nine times. V gene TRBV27 combines with J gene TRBJ1-1; D is uncertain. CDR3 length: 15 amino acids. Germline assignment: CDR1 MNHEY and CDR2 SMNVEV (reference sequence). Trimming left V 6 bases short and J 3 bases short, with 17 bases between. CDR3 sequence reads: CASRSYSSEYTEAFF. The CDR3 coding sequence is TGTGCCAGCAGATCTTACAGCTCCGAATACACTGAAGCTTTCTTT.

This clonotype was seen a handful of times. CDR3 in amino acids: CASSLASRAGVIIQYF. As DNA, the CDR3 is TGTGCCAGCAGCTTAGCATCCAGAGCGGGAGTAATCATTCAGTACTTC. The rearrangement joins TRBV7-9 to TRBJ2-4; 8 nucleotides match TRBD2. The germline gives CDR1 SEHNR, CDR2 FQNEAQ (reference sequence). The CDR3 is 16 amino acids. V dropped 0 bases and J dropped 9; count of bases not matched to a gene: 10.

The V and J genes are TRBV7-2 and TRBJ1-1; no firm D call. In germline, CDR1 is SGHTA, CDR2 FQGNSA. Trimming pared 2 bases from V and 2 bases from J, leaving 9 bases between. The CDR3 has 14 residues. The CDR3 is CASSLNSINTEAFF. The CDR3 nucleotides read TGTGCCAGCAGCTTAAACAGCATTAACACTGAAGCTTTCTTT.

J is TRBJ1-5 and V is TRBV5-1, with 10 bases aligning to TRBD1. V lost 1 base to trimming and J lost 3 bases; unmatched junction nucleotides: 10. Germline lookup yields CDR1 SGHRS and CDR2 YFSETQ. This CDR3 has 18 residues. CDR3 sequence: CASSLMTGDRGTNQPQHF. CDR3 nucleotide sequence: TGCGCCAGCAGCTTGATGACGGGGGACAGGGGAACCAATCAGCCCCAGCATTTT.